This T cell receptor beta chain stems from a study of response to subunit inactivated influenza vaccine. TCRdb processed the RT-PCR reads anew with MiXCR; each CDR3 protein has one entry. Among approximately 520,000 distinct CDR3 sequences listed, about 15% were seen once. This clonotype was sampled from a man between 50 and 69 years old who received an inactivated influenza vaccine. The material was CD4+ T cells sorted from PBMCs, obtained roughly 24 months after vaccination.

The CDR3 DNA reads TGTGCCAGCAGCGGACCGACAGGGCTATCTGAAGCTTTCTTT. The encoded protein is CASSGPTGLSEAFF. This chain connects TRBV7-9 to TRBJ1-1, with TRBD1 matching 7 bases. Looked up from germline, CDR1 is SEHNR and CDR2 is FQNEAQ (reference sequence). The CDR3 has 14 residues. Trimming cost V 5 bases and J 6 bases; bases outside gene matches: 9.